This T cell receptor beta chain was obtained from a study of shared clonotypes between healthy human individuals. Study information: CD4 naive and CD4 memory each took three plates per donor, while CD8 naive took two and CD8 memory one.

Broader study findings: Naive subsets, compared against memory subsets, generally had larger estimated richness values. Against clonotypes common to all four donors, non-shared ones had lower generation probabilities.

Notes on this clone: Its antigen is currently unknown. Other nucleotide sequences in the sample specify the same CDR3.

CD8 cells classed as naive were CD45RO-negative and positively selected for CCR7, excluding terminally differentiated effector memory CD45RA+ cells. Every donor, a Caucasian adult, lived in Nashville, Tennessee. CDR3 length: 15 amino acids. Germline V lookup: CDR1 SGDLS, CDR2 YYNGEE. The V end was cut by 0 bases, the J end by 2 bases, with 8 bases between. Using immunoSEQ multiplex PCR, the repertoire was profiled, and TCRdb retains in-frame clones only, with some absent. The sample carries under 700,000 clones, 95% recorded once. V and J are TRBV9 and TRBJ1-4; D possibly corresponds to TRBD1 (5 bases). The receptor was derived from a woman aged 25-40 years in good health. Sequencing used naive CD8+ T cells sorted from blood. CDR3 DNA: TGTGCCAGCAGCGTAGGGGGCTCGACTAATGAAAAACTGTTTTTT. Its protein is CASSVGGSTNEKLFF.